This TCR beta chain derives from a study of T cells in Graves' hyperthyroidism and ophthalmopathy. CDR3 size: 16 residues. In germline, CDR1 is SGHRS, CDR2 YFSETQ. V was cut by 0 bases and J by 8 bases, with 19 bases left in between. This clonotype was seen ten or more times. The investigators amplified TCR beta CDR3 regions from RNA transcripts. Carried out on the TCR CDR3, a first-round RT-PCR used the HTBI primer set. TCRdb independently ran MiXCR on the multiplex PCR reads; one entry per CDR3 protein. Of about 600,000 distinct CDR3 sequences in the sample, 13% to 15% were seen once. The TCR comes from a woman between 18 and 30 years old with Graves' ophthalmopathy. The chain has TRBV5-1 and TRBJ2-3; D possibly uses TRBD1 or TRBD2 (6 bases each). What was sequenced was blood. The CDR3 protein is CASSLERERGSGTQYF. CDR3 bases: TGCGCCAGCAGCTTGGAACGGGAGAGGGGGTCGGGTACGCAGTATTTT. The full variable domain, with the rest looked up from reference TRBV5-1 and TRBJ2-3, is KAGVTQTPRYLIKTRGQQVTLSCSPISGHRSVSWYQQTPGQGLQFLFEYFSETQRNKGNFPGRFSGRQFSNSRSEMNVSTLELGDSALYLCASSLERERGSGTQYFGPGTRLTVL.